This T cell receptor (beta chain) was found in a study of post-analysis software for immune sequencing data. Germline lookup yields CDR1 DFQATT and CDR2 SNEGSKA (reference sequence). J gave up 2 bases and V 0 bases, and 8 bases lay outside the gene matches. This CDR3 is built from 16 residues. Notes on this clonotype: Its antigen remains unknown.

Carried by the TCR beta cDNA libraries were unique molecular identifiers. T cells numbering about 0.95 to 10 million gave rise to 450,000 to 550,000 cDNA molecules. TCRdb re-derived calls from the PCR reads in MiXCR, one entry per CDR3 protein. Among hundreds of thousands of distinct CDR3 sequences listed, roughly 27% were seen once. Study-level points and caveats: The study found TRBV5-6, TRBV5-1 and TRBV20-1 among about five TRBV segments more frequent in patients than controls. Same-batch samples co-clustered strongly by F measure.

The clonotype originates from a girl aged 5-17 years with multiple sclerosis. Input material: blood. The V gene is TRBV20-1, the J gene TRBJ2-7; 9 bases are shared with TRBD2. CDR3 nucleotides: TGCAGTGCTAGAGATCCCAGGACTAGCGCAACCTACGAGCAGTACTTC. This codes for CSARDPRTSATYEQYF.